This is a list of T cell receptor beta chains from one sample in a study of T cell responses to AZD1222 COVID-19 vaccine. Sequencing was performed with immunoSEQ multiplex PCR; in TCRdb, only in-frame clones are kept and a portion is missing. There are under 150,000 clones in the sample, with under 2.5% held by the top ten. The specimen sequenced was peripheral blood. These receptors all come from an adult in good health. The CDR3 runs from the conserved cysteine through the conserved F or W. A D gene is named only where the DNA matches it firmly.

TRBJ2-7,.,TRBV6-5,TGTGCCAGCAGGCGGGCGGGGAACGAGCAGTACTTC,CASRRAGNEQYF
TRBJ1-2,TRBD1,TRBV11-3,TGTGCCAGCAGCTTAGGCGTGGGACAGGCGTACTATGGCTACACCTTC,CASSLGVGQAYYGYTF
TRBJ1-6,TRBD1,TRBV4-2,TGTGCCAGCAGCATAGGGGACAGGGGCGTTAATAATTCACCCCTCCACTTT,CASSIGDRGVNNSPLHF
TRBJ2-5,.,TRBV7-2,TGTGCCAGCAGCTACCCTGCCCAAGAGACCCAGTACTTC,CASSYPAQETQYF
TRBJ2-3,TRBD2,TRBV5-6,TGTGCCAGCAGCCCTATAGCGGGGGGGACAGATACGCAGTATTTT,CASSPIAGGTDTQYF
TRBJ1-6,TRBD1,TRBV30,TGTGCCTGGAGTGTGGGACAGGGGTGGAGTTCACCCCTCCACTTT,CAWSVGQGWSSPLHF
TRBJ1-3,.,TRBV15,TGTGCCACCAGCAGAGATTGGGGGGCCTCTGGAAACACCATATATTTT,CATSRDWGASGNTIYF
TRBJ1-4,TRBD1,TRBV4-2,TGTGCCAGCAAGTTGACAGGGGGAAATGAAAAACTGTTTTTT,CASKLTGGNEKLFF
TRBJ2-7,TRBD2,TRBV2,TGTGCCAGCAGTGACGTTAGCGGGGGTTCCTACGAGCAGTACTTC,CASSDVSGGSYEQYF
TRBJ2-5,TRBD2,TRBV25-1,TGTGCCAGCAGTGAAATGGGGGGGTCCCAAGAGACCCAGTACTTC,CASSEMGGSQETQYF
TRBJ1-6,.,TRBV27,TGTGCCAGCAGTTTTGACAGGACCTATAATTCACCCCTCCACTTT,CASSFDRTYNSPLHF
TRBJ1-2,.,TRBV30,TGTGCCTGGAGGGCCGGGGGGTACGATGGCTACACCTTC,CAWRAGGYDGYTF
TRBJ1-3,.,TRBV5-1,TGCGCCAGCAGCTTGGACAGGAGCTCTGGAAACACCATATATTTT,CASSLDRSSGNTIYF
TRBJ1-6,.,TRBV6-2/TRBV6-3,TGTGCCAGCAGTTTCAGCTCCTATAATTCACCCCTCCACTTT,CASSFSSYNSPLHF
TRBJ1-2,.,TRBV27,TGTGCCAGCTTCTCTCCGGGGGTTGATGGCTACACCTTC,CASFSPGVDGYTF
TRBJ1-5,.,TRBV6-5,TGTGCCAGCAGGTTATATAGCAATCAGCCCCAGCATTTT,CASRLYSNQPQHF
TRBJ2-3,TRBD2,TRBV5-1,TGCGCCAGCGCCAGACTAGCGGGGGGCCGAACAGATACGCAGTATTTT,CASARLAGGRTDTQYF
TRBJ2-1,TRBD1,TRBV5-8,TGTGCCAGCAGCTTGAGTGGGACAGGGGGATTTAATGAGCAGTTCTTC,CASSLSGTGGFNEQFF